These 11 T cell receptor beta chains were all obtained from the same sample, sequenced in a study of blood T cell repertoires in COVID-19. Assay: immunoSEQ multiplex PCR; the TCRdb copy retains only in-frame clones and omits some. The data show 400,000 or so clones, with about 88% seen just once and roughly 1.6% held by the top ten. Sequencing was performed on peripheral blood. These receptors all stem from a middle-aged woman with COVID-19, enrolled during active disease.

The chain combines TRBV29-1 with TRBJ2-5; 14 bases match TRBD2. The germline gives CDR1 SQVTM, CDR2 ANQGSEA. CDR3 length: 16 amino acids. Trimming took 4 bases from V and 5 from J; bases not matched to a gene: 9. The CDR3, as DNA: TGCAGCGTTGTACCCGGGACTAGCGGGAGTCTGGAGACCCAGTACTTC. Protein product: CSVVPGTSGSLETQYF. The entire variable domain, with the rest obtained from reference TRBV29-1 and TRBJ2-5, is as follows: SAVISQKPSRDICQRGTSLTIQCQVDSQVTMMFWYRQQPGQSLTLIATANQGSEATYESGFVIDKFPISRPNLTFSTLTVSNMSPEDSSIYLCSVVPGTSGSLETQYFGPGTRLLVL.

This chain joins TRBV28 and TRBJ1-2, with D maybe TRBD1 (6 bases). Germline-derived CDR1 and CDR2 are MDHEN and SYDVKM. The CDR3 totals 13 residues. The V end lost 6 bases, the J end lost 2 bases, and 10 bases lay between the germline ends. DNA of the CDR3: TGTGCCAGCAGGGCGGACAGCAACTATGGCTACACCTTC. It specifies CASRADSNYGYTF.

The rearrangement joins TRBV28 to TRBJ1-2; D is unresolved. Trimming stripped 3 bases from V and 8 bases from J, with 13 bases between. CDR3 size: 13 residues. Germline loops: CDR1 MDHEN, CDR2 SYDVKM. The CDR3 region is CASSLIWLRGYTF. CDR3 bases: TGTGCCAGCAGTTTGATATGGCTCAGGGGCTACACCTTC.

The gene calls are TRBV4-3 and TRBJ1-2; a weak D match, TRBD1 (5 bases). Trimming pared 4 bases from V and 5 bases from J, leaving 11 bases between. The germline V gene encodes CDR1 LGHNA and CDR2 YSLEER. The CDR3 extends over 13 amino acids. CDR3 nucleotides: TGCGCCAGCAGCCGAACGACAGAGTATGGCTACACCTTC. Its protein product is CASSRTTEYGYTF.

J is TRBJ1-2 and V is TRBV7-8; TRBD1 agrees at 9 bases. The CDR3 sequence is 17 residues long. The V segment lost 1 base and the J segment 7 bases; nucleotides outside the gene matches: 13. CDR1 and CDR2 (germline): SGHVS, FQNEAQ. The CDR3 DNA reads TGTGCCAGCAGCTTAGGCGTTTTGACACAGGGGGCAGGTGGCTACACCTTC. Amino acids: CASSLGVLTQGAGGYTF.

The chain carries TRBV7-3 and TRBJ2-2; a possible D gene is TRBD1 (6 bases). CDR1 and CDR2 (germline): SGHTA, FQGTGA. Trimming removed 6 bases from V and 1 base from J, with 9 bases in between. CDR3 length: 14 amino acids. The CDR3: CASRMGQNTGELFF. The CDR3 DNA is TGTGCCAGCAGGATGGGACAGAACACCGGGGAGCTGTTTTTT.

This chain links TRBV19 with TRBJ1-3, with D possibly being TRBD1 (6 bases). The V end lost 0 bases, the J end lost 0 bases, and 9 bases lay between the germline ends. The CDR3 runs 16 residues. CDR1 is LNHDA and CDR2 is SQIVND in the germline V gene (reference sequence). The CDR3 coding sequence is TGTGCCAGTAGTATAGACTGGACAGCCTCTGGAAACACCATATATTTT. Translation: CASSIDWTASGNTIYF.

This sequence joins TRBV7-3 and TRBJ2-6; D may be TRBD2 (6 bases). Germline CDR1 SGHTA, CDR2 FQGTGA. The CDR3 loop spans 17 amino acids. V shed 5 bases and J shed 1 base, with 15 bases lying between them. The CDR3 region has the DNA TGTGCCAGCAGCCTCGGGACTTTTCGTTCTGGGGCCAACGTCCTGACTTTC. As protein: CASSLGTFRSGANVLTF. The variable domain in full, with the rest retrieved from reference TRBV7-3 and TRBJ2-6, is GAGVSQTPSNKVTEKGKYVELRCDPISGHTALYWYRQSLGQGPEFLIYFQGTGAADDSGLPNDRFFAVRPEGSVSTLKIQRTERGDSAVYLCASSLGTFRSGANVLTFGAGSRLTVL.

The CDR3: CASSLFLGIEQSQGTDTQYF. DNA of the CDR3: TGTGCCAGCAGTTTATTTCTCGGCATAGAACAGTCCCAAGGCACAGATACGCAGTATTTT. The chain links TRBV28 to TRBJ2-3; no firm D call. Germline V gene sequence: CDR1 MDHEN, CDR2 SYDVKM. The V end was cut by 1 base, the J end by 1 base, with 24 bases between. This CDR3 is 20 amino acids long.

The chain joins TRBV24-1 to TRBJ2-2; D might be TRBD2 (6 bases). Germline V CDR1 and CDR2: KGHDR, SFDVKD. Trimming pared 4 bases from V and 0 bases from J, leaving 14 bases between. The CDR3 runs 17 residues. The CDR3 spells CATSDSIAGSNTGELFF. The DNA of the CDR3 is TGTGCCACCAGTGACTCTATCGCGGGATCGAACACCGGGGAGCTGTTTTTT.

The chain is built from TRBV19 and TRBJ1-5; 8 bases fit TRBD1. Germline V lookup: CDR1 LNHDA, CDR2 SQIVND (reference sequence). This CDR3 region has 15 residues. V trimming: 7 bases; J trimming: 6 bases; junction bases outside the gene matches: 11. The CDR3 nucleotides read TGTGCCAGTACCATAGCCGCTACAGGGGGTCAGCCCCAGCATTTT. This codes for CASTIAATGGQPQHF.